The TCR beta chain described here comes from a study of CD8 T cells in ankylosing spondylitis. This clonotype was recorded many times. TCRdb analysed the 5' RACE reads with MiXCR anew, one entry per CDR3 protein. Counted here are under 250,000 distinct CDR3 sequences, 10% occurring once; the ten biggest clones make up 2.5% to 3%. V shed 3 bases and J shed 3 bases, with 15 bases lying between them. From germline, CDR1 is LGHDT and CDR2 YNNKEL (reference sequence). The CDR3 runs to 15 residues. The source material was blood, either unsorted or a sorted T cell fraction (not recorded which). The chain links TRBV3-1 to TRBJ2-7, with D possibly being TRBD2 (6 bases). The sequence was obtained from a male donor with ankylosing spondylitis or in good health (not recorded which). CDR3 residues: CASSHTGTGVYEQYF. CDR3 bases: TGTGCCAGCAGCCACACTGGGACGGGGGTCTACGAGCAGTACTTC.